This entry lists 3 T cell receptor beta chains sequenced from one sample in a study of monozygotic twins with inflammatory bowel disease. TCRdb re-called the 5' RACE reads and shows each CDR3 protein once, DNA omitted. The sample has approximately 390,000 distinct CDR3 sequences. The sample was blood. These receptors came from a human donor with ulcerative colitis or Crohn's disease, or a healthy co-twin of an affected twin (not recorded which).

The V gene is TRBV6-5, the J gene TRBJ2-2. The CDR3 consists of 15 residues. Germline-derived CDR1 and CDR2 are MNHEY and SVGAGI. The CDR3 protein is CASSYSKQPTGELFF.

The CDR3 sequence is CASRRDLYNEQFF. V and J are TRBV6-1 and TRBJ2-1; the D gene TCRdb calls, TRBD2, cannot be checked with no DNA. The CDR3 spans 13 residues. Germline V CDR1 and CDR2: MNHNS, SASEGT.

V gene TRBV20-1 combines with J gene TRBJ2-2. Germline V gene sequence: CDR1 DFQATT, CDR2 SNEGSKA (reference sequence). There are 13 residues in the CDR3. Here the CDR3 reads CSARGTNTGELFF.